The 13 T cell receptor beta chains reported below all come from one sample, sequenced in a study of T cell clones after liver transplantation. Sequencing used immunoSEQ multiplex PCR; TCRdb keeps in-frame clones, though not all of them. The data show 20,000 to 25,000 clones, nearly 80% seen once. The material sequenced was CD8+ T cells from blood, taken 52 to 60 months after liver transplant. The source is a human patient who received a liver transplant. Some of the T cells may derive from the graft donor.

This clone has only a few counts. The chain recombines TRBV7-2 with TRBJ1-1; 10 bases are a match to TRBD1. V shed 6 bases, J shed 3 bases, and the junction held 4 bases outside the gene matches. The CDR3 length is 14 residues. Germline V gene sequence: CDR1 SGHTA, CDR2 FQGNSA. CDR3: CASSLDRGDTEAFF. The CDR3 nucleotides are TGTGCCAGCAGTTTGGACAGGGGGGACACTGAAGCTTTCTTT.

This clone has a single count. The V call is TRBV6-4, the J call TRBJ2-1; D ambiguous. V gave up 3 bases and J gave up 0 bases, with 9 bases separating them. This CDR3 has 15 residues. Germline V gene data show CDR1 as MRHNA and CDR2 as SNTAGT. CDR3 coding DNA: TGTGCCAGCAGTGAGGCGGCTAGCTCCTACAATGAGCAGTTCTTC. The encoded protein is CASSEAASSYNEQFF.

This chain joins TRBV7-9 and TRBJ1-2; no reliable D call. Germline V lookup: CDR1 SEHNR, CDR2 FQNEAQ (reference sequence). Trimming took 3 bases from V and 3 from J, leaving 14 bases between them. The length of the CDR3 is 15 residues. The CDR3 reads CASSFPTEPYYGYTF. The CDR3 DNA sequence: TGTGCCAGCAGCTTCCCCACAGAGCCCTACTATGGCTACACCTTC.

This chain links TRBV4-1 with TRBJ2-1; either TRBD1 or TRBD2 may fit D (6 bases each). V lost 0 bases, J lost 0 bases, and 9 bases lay in between. The CDR3 spans 16 residues. Germline V lookup: CDR1 MGHRA, CDR2 YSYEKL. CDR3: CASSQEGGSSYNEQFF. Here the CDR3 DNA reads TGCGCCAGCAGCCAAGAAGGGGGGAGCTCCTACAATGAGCAGTTCTTC.

The chain has TRBV19 and TRBJ1-5; TRBD1 aligns across 10 bases. This CDR3 is built from 15 residues. Germline values: CDR1 LNHDA, CDR2 SQIVND (reference sequence). The V and J ends lost 5 bases and 4 bases, in that order; junction bases with no gene match: 5. The CDR3 here is CASSWTGGLNQPQHF. The CDR3 nucleotides read TGTGCCAGTAGTTGGACAGGGGGGTTAAATCAGCCCCAGCATTTT.

This chain links TRBV7-6 with TRBJ2-3; 11 bases align to TRBD2. The length of the CDR3 is 15 residues. Germline V gene data show CDR1 as SGHVS and CDR2 as FNYEAQ. Losses at the gene ends were 5 bases for V and 6 bases for J; bases not matched to a gene: 7. The CDR3 here is CASSPGVAGGDTQYF. The DNA of the CDR3 is TGTGCCAGCAGCCCAGGGGTAGCGGGGGGGGATACGCAGTATTTT.

This clone was found a few times. The chain uses TRBV27 and TRBJ2-5; possibly TRBD2 for D (5 bases). Germline CDR1 MNHEY, CDR2 SMNVEV (reference sequence). Trimming pared 5 bases from V and 5 bases from J, leaving 18 bases between. The CDR3 extends over 15 amino acids. CDR3 coding DNA: TGTGCCAGCAGTCCACGAGGCAGAGAGGGCGAGACCCAGTACTTC. This translates into CASSPRGREGETQYF.

This rearrangement joins TRBV6-6 to TRBJ1-2; D is unresolved. From germline, CDR1 is MNHNY and CDR2 SVGAGI (reference sequence). The V gene lost 0 bases and the J gene lost 2 bases, with 7 bases spanning the gap. The CDR3 length is 14 residues. CDR3 bases: TGTGCCAGCAGTTACTCCGGGGTAAACTATGGCTACACCTTC. It encodes CASSYSGVNYGYTF.

This clone was counted only a few times. The chain combines TRBV18 with TRBJ2-7, with 8 positions matching TRBD2. The germline V gene has CDR1 KGHSH and CDR2 LQKENI. V was pared by 2 bases and J by 2 bases, with 5 bases of the junction left unmatched. This CDR3 contains 15 residues. The CDR3 spells CASSPWTSIPYEQYF. CDR3 sequence (DNA): TGTGCCAGCTCACCATGGACTAGCATTCCCTACGAGCAGTACTTC.

The rearrangement uses TRBV27 and TRBJ2-7; D perhaps matches TRBD2 (6 bases). V was cut by 6 bases and J by 3 bases, with 24 bases left in between. Germline loops: CDR1 MNHEY, CDR2 SMNVEV (reference sequence). The CDR3 sequence is 17 residues long. CDR3 sequence reads: CASRARGTSVEDYEQYF. The CDR3 nucleotides are TGTGCCAGCAGGGCGCGGGGTACTTCGGTAGAGGACTACGAGCAGTACTTC.

CDR3 sequence reads: CASSPPSDTQYF. The CDR3 nucleotides read TGTGCCAGCAGCCCCCCTTCGGATACGCAGTATTTT. The chain recombines TRBV28 with TRBJ2-3, with D unresolved. CDR3 size: 12 residues. CDR1 is MDHEN and CDR2 is SYDVKM in the germline V gene. The ends were cut back, 6 bases at V and 6 bases at J, with 10 bases in the middle.

The rearrangement links TRBV18 to TRBJ1-6, with D uncertain. The CDR3 runs to 16 residues. V was clipped by 2 bases and J by 2 bases, with 10 bases between them. CDR1 is KGHSH and CDR2 is LQKENI in the germline V gene. CDR3 loop: CASSPGKGAYNSPLHF. The CDR3 region has the DNA TGTGCCAGCTCACCAGGCAAGGGCGCCTATAATTCACCCCTCCACTTT.

The rearrangement links TRBV29-1 to TRBJ2-3; TRBD2 matches at 9 bases. The CDR3 length is 19 residues. Germline V CDR1 and CDR2: SQVTM, ANQGSEA. Trimming took 4 bases from V and 4 from J; bases not matched to a gene: 21. This CDR3 is CSVAPRPHAGGPSADTQYF. The CDR3 DNA sequence: TGCAGCGTTGCCCCCCGACCACACGCGGGGGGGCCGAGCGCAGATACGCAGTATTTT.